This T cell receptor (beta chain) is from a study of blood T cell repertoires in COVID-19. Background on the study: PBMCs, B-cell-depleted T cells, or T cells were the source of the cDNA or gDNA that made up the material.

In the original processing: Reference gene primers were amplified, and this amplification served to estimate nucleated cell counts. Assay used: immunoSEQ multiplex PCR; TCRdb lists only in-frame clones, some missing. V, J and clone size were drawn from that table, and D and trimming were deduced from the DNA. The sample has a few hundred thousand clones, roughly 88% seen once; the top ten hold approximately 2.3%. The germline CDR1 and CDR2 sequences are SEHNR and FQNEAQ (reference sequence). V dropped 3 bases and J dropped 3; count of bases not matched to a gene: 4. The length of the CDR3 is 14 residues.

This chain links TRBV7-9 with TRBJ1-1, with 7 bases fitting TRBD1. The source material was PBMCs or T cells enriched from blood (not recorded which). The receptor comes from a middle-aged woman with acute COVID-19. DNA of the CDR3: TGTGCCAGCAGCTTTGGAGGGGGCTACACTGAAGCTTTCTTT. It is translated as CASSFGGGYTEAFF.